This T cell receptor (beta chain) stems from a study of blood T cell repertoires in COVID-19. Across the whole study: Acute and convalescent COVID-19 specimens originated in the United States, Italy and Spain. The analysed material was cDNA or gDNA that came from T cells, B-cell-depleted T cells, or PBMCs.

Original analysis: From reference gene primer amplification, estimates of nucleated cell counts were derived. TCRdb's copy holds only in-frame clones and misses some; the assay was immunoSEQ multiplex PCR. D and trimming were read from the DNA, whereas the V and J calls and clone size are those reported in that table. The data show around 130,000 clones, over 65% seen once. Germline CDR1 and CDR2: MDHEN and SYDVKM. This CDR3 contains 13 residues. Unmatched junction bases numbered 4, after V lost 9 bases and J lost 1 base. The genes are TRBV28 and TRBJ1-1; 8 bases line up with TRBD1. Sequenced input: peripheral blood. This TCR derives from a man aged 60 to 75 with acute or convalescent COVID-19. In nucleotides, the CDR3 is TGTGCCAGTGCTACAGGGGGGAACACTGAAGCTTTCTTT. It is translated as CASATGGNTEAFF.